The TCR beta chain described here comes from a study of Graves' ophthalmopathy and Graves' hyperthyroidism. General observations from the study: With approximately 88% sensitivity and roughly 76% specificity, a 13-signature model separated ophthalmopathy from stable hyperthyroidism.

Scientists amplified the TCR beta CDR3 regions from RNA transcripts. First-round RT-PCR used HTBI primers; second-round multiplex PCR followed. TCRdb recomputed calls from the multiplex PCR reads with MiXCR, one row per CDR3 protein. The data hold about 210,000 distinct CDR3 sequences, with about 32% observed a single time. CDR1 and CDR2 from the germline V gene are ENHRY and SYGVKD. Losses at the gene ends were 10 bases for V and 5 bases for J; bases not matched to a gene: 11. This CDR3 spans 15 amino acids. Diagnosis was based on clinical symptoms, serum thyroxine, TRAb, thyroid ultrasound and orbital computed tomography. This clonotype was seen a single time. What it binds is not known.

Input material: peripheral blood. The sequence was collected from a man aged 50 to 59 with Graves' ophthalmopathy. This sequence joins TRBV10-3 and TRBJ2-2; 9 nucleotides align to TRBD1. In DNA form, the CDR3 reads TGTGCCACCGTTGGGGACAGGGTGAGAACCGGGGAGCTGTTTTTT. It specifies CATVGDRVRTGELFF.